Following are 25 T cell receptor beta chains from one sample sequenced in a study of blood T cell repertoires in COVID-19. Measured with immunoSEQ multiplex PCR; TCRdb has only the in-frame clones, and not every one. The data show over 150,000 clones, with approximately 86% seen just once and roughly 8.8% held by the top ten. The sample comprised peripheral blood. Every receptor here comes from a woman older than 75 with COVID-19, enrolled during active disease.

The gene calls are TRBV7-8 and TRBJ1-5; no clear D gene. CDR3 size: 15 residues. Germline V gene sequence: CDR1 SGHVS, CDR2 FQNEAQ. The ends were cut back, 3 bases at V and 4 bases at J, with 13 bases in the middle. CDR3 amino acids: CASSFQSSGNQPQHF. The CDR3, as DNA: TGTGCCAGCAGCTTTCAGAGTTCAGGAAATCAGCCCCAGCATTTT. The full variable domain, rest sourced from reference TRBV7-8 and TRBJ1-5, is GAGVSQSPRYKVAKRGQDVALRCDPISGHVSLFWYQQALGQGPEFLTYFQNEAQLDKSGLPSDRFFAERPEGSVSTLKIQRTQQEDSAVYLCASSFQSSGNQPQHFGDGTRLSIL.

This sequence joins TRBV7-3 and TRBJ2-3; D is ambiguous. The germline V gene has CDR1 SGHTA and CDR2 FQGTGA. Trimming took 2 bases from V and 1 from J, leaving 13 bases between them. The CDR3 is 16 amino acids. CDR3 in amino acids: CASSLFAGLGTDTQYF. The CDR3 nucleotides read TGTGCCAGCAGCTTATTTGCAGGCCTTGGCACAGATACGCAGTATTTT.

The V gene is TRBV5-1, the J gene TRBJ2-1; D remains ambiguous. V gave up 0 bases and J gave up 6 bases, with 13 bases separating them. CDR1 is SGHRS, CDR2 YFSETQ, per germline. The CDR3 runs to 15 residues. The CDR3 sequence: CASSLDPRGTNEQFF. The CDR3 nucleotides read TGCGCCAGCAGCTTGGACCCACGAGGCACCAATGAGCAGTTCTTC.

The chain joins TRBV5-1 to TRBJ2-3, with 10 bases aligning to TRBD1. The junction had 8 bases not matched to a gene; V was cut back by 4 bases and J by 6 bases. Looked up from germline, CDR1 is SGHRS and CDR2 is YFSETQ. CDR3 length: 15 residues. CDR3 sequence (DNA): TGCGCCAGCAGCCGGGACAGGGGAGAAGTCGATACGCAGTATTTT. Translated: CASSRDRGEVDTQYF.

The chain employs TRBV7-3 and TRBJ2-7, with unresolved D. This CDR3 comprises 11 residues. The V gene's germline CDR1 is SGHTA and CDR2 FQGTGA. V lost 4 bases to trimming and J lost 5 bases, with 6 bases between them. CDR3: CASSWADEQYF. The DNA for the CDR3 is TGTGCCAGCAGCTGGGCAGACGAGCAGTACTTC.

This sequence joins TRBV6-5 and TRBJ1-6; D may be TRBD1 (5 bases). The V and J ends lost 2 bases and 9 bases respectively, with 14 bases between them. This CDR3 contains 15 residues. Looked up from germline, CDR1 is MNHEY and CDR2 is SVGAGI. CDR3 sequence (DNA): TGTGCCAGCAGTTACGGGGCAGGGCTAGGTTCACCCCTCCACTTT. It translates to CASSYGAGLGSPLHF.

The chain joins TRBV5-1 to TRBJ1-3; perhaps TRBD1 as D (5 bases). From germline, CDR1 is SGHRS and CDR2 YFSETQ. Trimming took 1 base from V and 4 from J, leaving 12 bases between them. This CDR3 has 15 amino acids. The CDR3 nucleotides read TGCGCCAGCAGCTTGCGGGCAGGGTCCGGAAACACCATATATTTT. Encoded protein: CASSLRAGSGNTIYF. The entire variable domain, with the rest obtained from reference TRBV5-1 and TRBJ1-3, is as follows: KAGVTQTPRYLIKTRGQQVTLSCSPISGHRSVSWYQQTPGQGLQFLFEYFSETQRNKGNFPGRFSGRQFSNSRSEMNVSTLELGDSALYLCASSLRAGSGNTIYFGEGSWLTVV.

The V and J genes are TRBV28 and TRBJ1-6; D possibly corresponds to TRBD1 (6 bases). Trimming removed 4 bases at V and 6 bases at J, with 13 bases between. The CDR3 covers 15 residues. Germline loops: CDR1 MDHEN, CDR2 SYDVKM. This CDR3 reads CASSSEQGPNSPLHF. CDR3 DNA: TGTGCCAGCAGTTCGGAACAGGGTCCTAATTCACCCCTCCACTTT.

The genes are TRBV7-9 and TRBJ1-6, with 7 bases fitting TRBD1. V gave up 2 bases and J gave up 5 bases; unmatched junction bases: 6. CDR3 length: 16 residues. Germline CDR1 and CDR2: SEHNR and FQNEAQ (reference sequence). The chain's CDR3 is CASSLQQGSHNSPLHF. CDR3 bases: TGTGCCAGCAGCTTACAACAGGGGTCGCATAATTCACCCCTCCACTTT.

The chain combines TRBV5-6 with TRBJ1-1; perhaps TRBD1 as D (6 bases). Germline V gives CDR1 SGHDT, CDR2 YYEEEE. V was pared by 3 bases and J by 1 base, with 7 bases between. The length of the CDR3 is 13 residues. The CDR3 here is CASSSGQNTEAFF. DNA for the CDR3: TGTGCCAGCAGCTCGGGACAGAACACTGAAGCTTTCTTT. Filled out from reference TRBV5-6 and TRBJ1-1, the complete variable domain reads DAGVTQSPTHLIKTRGQQVTLRCSPKSGHDTVSWYQQALGQGPQFIFQYYEEEERQRGNFPDRFSGHQFPNYSSELNVNALLLGDSALYLCASSSGQNTEAFFGQGTRLTVV.

The count of this clone is one. The V gene is TRBV5-1, the J gene TRBJ2-2, with a possible D match to TRBD2 (5 bases). CDR1 is SGHRS and CDR2 is YFSETQ in the germline V gene. V was clipped by 0 bases and J by 1 base, with 16 bases between them. The CDR3 runs to 18 residues. CDR3 nucleotides: TGCGCCAGCAGCTTGGAACTAGAAACGGGTAGGAACACCGGGGAGCTGTTTTTT. It codes for CASSLELETGRNTGELFF.

Here the CDR3 DNA reads TGCGCCTCCACGGCAGGAGGGGTCGGACCCGGGGAGCTGTTTTTT. It is translated as CASTAGGVGPGELFF. This chain joins TRBV5-1 and TRBJ2-2; weak D call: TRBD2 (6 bases). Germline CDR1 is SGHRS and CDR2 is YFSETQ. V lost 10 bases to trimming and J lost 6 bases, with 22 bases between them. The CDR3 totals 15 residues.

CDR3 amino acids: CASSLVGRVDTEAFF. The CDR3, as DNA: TGTGCCAGCAGCTTAGTAGGGCGGGTAGACACTGAAGCTTTCTTT. V and J are TRBV7-8 and TRBJ1-1; D call uncertain. The CDR3 is 15 residues long. Germline V gene data show CDR1 as SGHVS and CDR2 as FQNEAQ. V lost 1 base to trimming and J lost 3 bases, with 12 bases between them.

This rearrangement joins TRBV5-1 to TRBJ2-7, with 14 bases that match TRBD2. The CDR3 covers 16 residues. Trimming cost V 4 bases and J 1 base; bases outside gene matches: 4. Germline loops: CDR1 SGHRS, CDR2 YFSETQ. The DNA of the CDR3 is TGCGCCAGCAGCCGGACTAGCGGGAGGCTTTCCTACGAGCAGTACTTC. Translation gives CASSRTSGRLSYEQYF. Using reference TRBV5-1 and TRBJ2-7 for the parts outside the CDR3, the full variable domain is KAGVTQTPRYLIKTRGQQVTLSCSPISGHRSVSWYQQTPGQGLQFLFEYFSETQRNKGNFPGRFSGRQFSNSRSEMNVSTLELGDSALYLCASSRTSGRLSYEQYFGPGTRLTVT.

This sequence joins TRBV7-2 and TRBJ2-1; TRBD2 aligns across 9 bases. Germline CDR1 and CDR2: SGHTA and FQGNSA. Losses at the gene ends were 5 bases for V and 0 bases for J; bases not matched to a gene: 8. The CDR3 is made up of 17 amino acids. As DNA, the CDR3 is TGTGCCAGCAGCGGAGGCGGGAGGGGTAGCTCCTACAATGAGCAGTTCTTC. Its translation is CASSGGGRGSSYNEQFF.

The V and J genes are TRBV5-1 and TRBJ1-1; D is ambiguous. CDR3 length: 15 residues. Germline V gives CDR1 SGHRS, CDR2 YFSETQ. Between the trimmed V and J ends, which lost 0 bases and 1 base, there was a span of 10 bases. The CDR3 sequence: CASSLDQAGNTEAFF. The CDR3 DNA follows: TGCGCCAGCAGCTTGGATCAGGCGGGGAACACTGAAGCTTTCTTT.

This clone was detected a few times. The rearrangement links TRBV5-4 to TRBJ2-3, with D tentatively TRBD2 (6 bases). CDR3 length: 14 amino acids. Trimming shortened V by 4 bases and J by 3 bases, and 12 bases separated the two germline ends. Per the germline V gene, CDR1 is SGHNT and CDR2 is YYREEE (reference sequence). This chain's CDR3 is CASSPLAGTDTQYF. CDR3 sequence (DNA): TGTGCCAGCAGCCCTCTGGCGGGAACAGATACGCAGTATTTT.

This chain links TRBV18 with TRBJ1-5; unclear D gene. Germline CDR1 and CDR2: KGHSH and LQKENI. The CDR3 is made up of 14 amino acids. V lost 3 bases, J lost 4 bases, and 10 bases lay in between. The CDR3 here is CASSPRPRNQPQHF. As DNA, the CDR3 is TGTGCCAGCTCACCGCGGCCTAGGAATCAGCCCCAGCATTTT.

The J gene is TRBJ2-3, the V gene TRBV5-1, with 12 nucleotides matching TRBD2. Trimming at V came to 4 bases and at J to 0 bases, leaving 3 bases not matched to a gene. The V gene's germline CDR1 is SGHRS and CDR2 YFSETQ. This CDR3 region has 16 residues. CDR3 region: CASSGGLAGSTDTQYF. As DNA, the CDR3 is TGCGCCAGCAGCGGGGGACTAGCGGGCAGCACAGATACGCAGTATTTT.

J is TRBJ2-7 and V is TRBV5-8; D remains ambiguous. Trimming took off 2 bases at V and 6 bases at J, with 9 bases between the two ends. The CDR3 contains 12 residues. Germline loops: CDR1 SGHTS, CDR2 YDEGEE. The CDR3 reads CASSFGSREQYF. CDR3 DNA sequence: TGTGCCAGCAGCTTCGGGTCGCGCGAGCAGTACTTC.

The V gene is TRBV6-6, the J gene TRBJ1-1; 7 bases align to TRBD1. V shed 1 base and J 8 bases; nucleotides not matched to a gene: 4. CDR3 size: 13 residues. The germline CDR1 and CDR2 sequences are MNHNY and SVGAGI (reference sequence). As DNA, the CDR3 is TGTGCCAGCAGTTACTTTGGGACAGCAGAAGCTTTCTTT. Translated, it gives CASSYFGTAEAFF.

This chain uses TRBV19 with TRBJ1-3; D unclear. CDR3 size: 13 residues. Germline CDR1 is LNHDA and CDR2 is SQIVND (reference sequence). Trimming took off 9 bases at V and 1 base at J, with 10 bases between the two ends. The CDR3 reads CASASVSGNTIYF. The CDR3 DNA follows: TGTGCCAGCGCGTCGGTTTCTGGAAACACCATATATTTT.

V and J are TRBV11-1 and TRBJ2-2; tentatively, D is TRBD2 (6 bases). Per germline, CDR1 SGHAT and CDR2 FQDESV (reference sequence). Between the trimmed V and J ends, which lost 2 bases and 1 base, there was a span of 11 bases. The CDR3 runs to 16 residues. CDR3: CASSLMQGLNTGELFF. CDR3 bases: TGTGCCAGCAGCTTAATGCAGGGACTGAACACCGGGGAGCTGTTTTTT.

The V and J genes are TRBV5-1 and TRBJ2-3; 7 bases align to TRBD1. Germline V gene lookup returns CDR1 SGHRS and CDR2 YFSETQ. The junction had 7 bases not matched to a gene; V was cut back by 2 bases and J by 4 bases. The CDR3 is 15 amino acids. The CDR3 DNA is TGCGCCAGCAGCTTTAAAGGGGGCACGTCAGATACGCAGTATTTT. Translation: CASSFKGGTSDTQYF.

This rearrangement joins TRBV18 to TRBJ1-1; 7 bases match TRBD1. CDR3 length: 15 amino acids. V gave up 3 bases and J gave up 0 bases; unmatched junction bases: 4. Looked up from germline, CDR1 is KGHSH and CDR2 is LQKENI. The CDR3 coding sequence is TGTGCCAGCTCACCGCGACAGGGAATGAACACTGAAGCTTTCTTT. Translating it yields CASSPRQGMNTEAFF.